Listed here is a single T cell receptor beta chain. The data belong to a study of cytomegalovirus exposure and HLA in healthy donors. V gave up 4 bases and J gave up 7 bases; unmatched junction bases: 10. Germline values: CDR1 SGHRS, CDR2 YFSETQ. The CDR3 is made up of 14 amino acids. The PCR used 60 Vbeta and 13 Jbeta primers. Data came from immunoSEQ multiplex PCR; TCRdb stores just in-frame clones and leaves some out. This repertoire includes fewer than 150,000 clones. This clonotype was obtained from a man younger than 35 in good health and CMV-seronegative. The sample taken for sequencing was PBMCs. This rearrangement joins TRBV5-1 to TRBJ1-2; 7 positions agree with TRBD1. The CDR3 loop is CASSATGAPGGYTF. The CDR3 coding sequence is TGCGCCAGCAGCGCCACAGGGGCGCCTGGTGGCTACACCTTC.